This record looks at one T cell receptor (beta chain) sequence and its context. What it binds is not known. Germline values: CDR1 WSHSY, CDR2 SAAADI. This CDR3 has 14 residues. V lost 5 bases, J lost 6 bases, and 4 bases stayed unmatched. The data were taken from a study of blood T cells in healthy people across ages. Study details: Roughly one uniquely barcoded beta molecule per two T cells was captured. Regarding the study as a whole: Per million T cells, the diversity of TCR beta decreased roughly linearly as age advanced. Aged donors had fewer naive CD4+ cells and lower diversity than long-lived donors.

Sample-barcoded 5' priming and a J-beta primer mix drove a second PCR of 7 to 11 cycles. All samples gave at least 2.5 million CDR3-containing paired-end reads. From the 5' RACE reads, TCRdb called clonotypes with MiXCR, one entry per CDR3 protein. The table has fewer than 700,000 distinct CDR3 sequences, around 38% seen once; the top ten hold around 32%. V gene TRBV10-2 combines with J gene TRBJ2-1; 10 bases align to TRBD2. Source material: blood. The receptor's source is a man older than 75 in good health. The CDR3 sequence is CASSLAGGFNEQFF. CDR3 nucleotide sequence: TGCGCCAGCAGTTTAGCGGGAGGTTTCAATGAGCAGTTCTTC.